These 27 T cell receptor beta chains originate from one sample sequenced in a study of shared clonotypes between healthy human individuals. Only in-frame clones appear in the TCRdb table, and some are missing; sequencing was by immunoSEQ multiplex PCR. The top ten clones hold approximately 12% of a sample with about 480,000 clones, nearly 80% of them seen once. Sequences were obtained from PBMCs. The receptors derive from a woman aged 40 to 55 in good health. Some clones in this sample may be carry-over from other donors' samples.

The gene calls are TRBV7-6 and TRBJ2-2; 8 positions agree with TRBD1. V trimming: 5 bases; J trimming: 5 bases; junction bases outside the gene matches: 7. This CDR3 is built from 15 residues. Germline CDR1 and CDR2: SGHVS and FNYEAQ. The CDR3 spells CASSLHQGATGELFF. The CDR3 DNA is TGTGCCAGCAGCCTCCACCAGGGGGCGACCGGGGAGCTGTTTTTT.

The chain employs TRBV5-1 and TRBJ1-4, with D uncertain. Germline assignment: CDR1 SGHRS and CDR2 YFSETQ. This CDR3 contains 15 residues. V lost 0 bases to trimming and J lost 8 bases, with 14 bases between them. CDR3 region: CASSLVAGGYEKLFF. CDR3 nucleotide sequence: TGCGCCAGCAGCTTGGTGGCAGGCGGATACGAAAAACTGTTTTTT.

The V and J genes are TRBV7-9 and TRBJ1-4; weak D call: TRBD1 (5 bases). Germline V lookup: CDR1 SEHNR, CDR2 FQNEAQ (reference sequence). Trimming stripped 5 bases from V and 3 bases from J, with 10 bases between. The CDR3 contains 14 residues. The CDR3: CASSPQGPNEKLFF. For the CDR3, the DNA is TGTGCCAGCAGCCCGCAGGGACCTAATGAAAAACTGTTTTTT.

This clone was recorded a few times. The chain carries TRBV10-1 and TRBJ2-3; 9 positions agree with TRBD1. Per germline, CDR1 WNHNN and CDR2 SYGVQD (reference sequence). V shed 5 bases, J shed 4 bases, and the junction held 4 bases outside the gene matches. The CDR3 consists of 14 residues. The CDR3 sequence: CASSLGQGADTQYF. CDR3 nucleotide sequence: TGCGCCAGCAGTCTGGGACAGGGTGCAGATACGCAGTATTTT.

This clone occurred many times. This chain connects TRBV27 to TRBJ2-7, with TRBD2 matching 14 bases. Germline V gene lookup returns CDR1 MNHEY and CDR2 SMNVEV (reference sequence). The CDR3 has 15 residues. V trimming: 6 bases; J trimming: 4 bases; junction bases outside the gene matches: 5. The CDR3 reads CASSPGTSGSYEQYF. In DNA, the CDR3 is TGTGCCAGCAGCCCCGGGACTAGCGGGAGTTACGAGCAGTACTTC.

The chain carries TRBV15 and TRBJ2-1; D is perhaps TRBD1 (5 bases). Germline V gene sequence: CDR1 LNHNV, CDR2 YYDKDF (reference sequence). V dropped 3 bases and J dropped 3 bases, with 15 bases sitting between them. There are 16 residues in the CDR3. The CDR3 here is CATSSPQTDSYNEQFF. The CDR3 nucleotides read TGTGCCACCAGCAGTCCTCAGACTGACAGCTACAATGAGCAGTTCTTC.

The CDR3, as DNA: TGTGCCAGCAGTCCGTCCCGGGACAGGGGGCTGCGCTATGGCTACACCTTC. The encoded protein is CASSPSRDRGLRYGYTF. This chain joins TRBV27 and TRBJ1-2; 12 bases align to TRBD1. CDR1 is MNHEY and CDR2 is SMNVEV in the germline V gene (reference sequence). The ends lost 5 bases at V and 4 bases at J; junction bases unmatched: 11. The CDR3 is 17 amino acids.

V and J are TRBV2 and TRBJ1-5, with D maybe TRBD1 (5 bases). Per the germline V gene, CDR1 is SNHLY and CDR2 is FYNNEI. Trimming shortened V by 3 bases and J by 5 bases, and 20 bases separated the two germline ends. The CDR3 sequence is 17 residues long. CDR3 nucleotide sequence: TGTGCCAGCAGTGACCCCTTGGGGCCAGGGAATCATCAGCCCCAGCATTTT. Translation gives CASSDPLGPGNHQPQHF.

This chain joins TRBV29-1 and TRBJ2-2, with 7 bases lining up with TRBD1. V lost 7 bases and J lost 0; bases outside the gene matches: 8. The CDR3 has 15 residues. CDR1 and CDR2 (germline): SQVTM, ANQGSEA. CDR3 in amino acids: CSAAKTGTNTGELFF. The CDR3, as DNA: TGCAGCGCGGCTAAGACAGGGACGAACACCGGGGAGCTGTTTTTT.

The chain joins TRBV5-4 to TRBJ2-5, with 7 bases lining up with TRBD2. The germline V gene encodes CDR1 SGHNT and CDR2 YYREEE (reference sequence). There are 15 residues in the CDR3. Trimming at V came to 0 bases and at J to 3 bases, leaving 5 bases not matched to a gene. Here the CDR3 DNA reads TGTGCCAGCAGCTTGGGTGGGGAGGGGAAAGAGACCCAGTACTTC. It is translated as CASSLGGEGKETQYF.

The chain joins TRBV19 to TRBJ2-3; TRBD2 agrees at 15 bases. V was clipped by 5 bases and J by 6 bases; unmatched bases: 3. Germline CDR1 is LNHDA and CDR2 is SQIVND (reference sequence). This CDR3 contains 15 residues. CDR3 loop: CASSRTSGRADTQYF. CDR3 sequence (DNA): TGTGCCAGTAGTCGGACTAGCGGGAGGGCCGATACGCAGTATTTT.

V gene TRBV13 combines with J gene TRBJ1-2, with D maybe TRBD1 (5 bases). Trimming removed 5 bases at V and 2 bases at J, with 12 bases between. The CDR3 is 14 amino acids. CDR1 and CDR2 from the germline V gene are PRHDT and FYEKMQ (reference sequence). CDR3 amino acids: CASSPTWGNYGYTF. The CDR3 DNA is TGTGCCAGCAGCCCCACGTGGGGCAACTATGGCTACACCTTC.

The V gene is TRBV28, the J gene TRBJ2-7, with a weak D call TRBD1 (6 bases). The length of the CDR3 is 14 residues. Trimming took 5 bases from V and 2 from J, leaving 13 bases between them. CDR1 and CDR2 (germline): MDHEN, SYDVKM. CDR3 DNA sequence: TGTGCCAGCAGTCGGCCGGGACAACCCTACGAGCAGTACTTC. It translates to CASSRPGQPYEQYF. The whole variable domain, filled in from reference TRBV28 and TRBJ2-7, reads DVKVTQSSRYLVKRTGEKVFLECVQDMDHENMFWYRQDPGLGLRLIYFSYDVKMKEKGDIPEGYSVSREKKERFSLILESASTNQTSMYLCASSRPGQPYEQYFGPGTRLTVT.

The CDR3, as DNA: TGTGCCAGCCACCCAGGGCAGTATAATTCACCCCTCCACTTT. Translating gives CASHPGQYNSPLHF. This rearrangement joins TRBV4-2 to TRBJ1-6, with D possibly TRBD1 on 5 matching bases. This CDR3 spans 14 amino acids. Trimming stripped 8 bases from V and 4 bases from J, with 12 bases between. Germline assignment: CDR1 LGHNA and CDR2 YNFKEQ.

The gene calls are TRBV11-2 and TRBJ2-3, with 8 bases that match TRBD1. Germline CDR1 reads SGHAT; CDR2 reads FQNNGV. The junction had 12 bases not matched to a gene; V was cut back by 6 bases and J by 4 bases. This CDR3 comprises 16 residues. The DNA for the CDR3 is TGTGCCAGCAGGAGTGACCACAGGGGGTGGGCAGATACGCAGTATTTT. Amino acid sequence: CASRSDHRGWADTQYF.

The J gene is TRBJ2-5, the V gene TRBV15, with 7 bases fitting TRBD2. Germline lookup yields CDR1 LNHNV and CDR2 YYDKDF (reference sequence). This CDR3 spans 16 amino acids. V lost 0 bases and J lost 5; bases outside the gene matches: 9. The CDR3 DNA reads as TGTGCCACCAGCAGAGATCTAGCTAGGGGAGGGGAGACCCAGTACTTC. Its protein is CATSRDLARGGETQYF.

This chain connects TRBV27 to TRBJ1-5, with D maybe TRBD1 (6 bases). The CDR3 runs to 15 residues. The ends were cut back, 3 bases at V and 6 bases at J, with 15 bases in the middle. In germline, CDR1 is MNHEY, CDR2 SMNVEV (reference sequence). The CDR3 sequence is CASSLRQGIFQPQHF. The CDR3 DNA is TGTGCCAGCAGTTTGCGGCAGGGGATTTTTCAGCCCCAGCATTTT.

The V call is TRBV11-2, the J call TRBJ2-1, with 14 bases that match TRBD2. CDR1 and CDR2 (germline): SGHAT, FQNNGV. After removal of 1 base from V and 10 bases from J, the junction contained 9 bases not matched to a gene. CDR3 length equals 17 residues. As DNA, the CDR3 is TGTGCCAGCAGCTTAGTGGGGGGACTAGCGGGAGTCGGGGAGCAGTTCTTC. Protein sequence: CASSLVGGLAGVGEQFF.

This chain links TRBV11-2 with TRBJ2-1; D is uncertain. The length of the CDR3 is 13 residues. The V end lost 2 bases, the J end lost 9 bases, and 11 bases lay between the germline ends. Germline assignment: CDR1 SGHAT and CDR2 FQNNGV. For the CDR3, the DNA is TGTGCCAGCAGCTTAAGGTCCATCGCTGAGCAGTTCTTC. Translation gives CASSLRSIAEQFF.

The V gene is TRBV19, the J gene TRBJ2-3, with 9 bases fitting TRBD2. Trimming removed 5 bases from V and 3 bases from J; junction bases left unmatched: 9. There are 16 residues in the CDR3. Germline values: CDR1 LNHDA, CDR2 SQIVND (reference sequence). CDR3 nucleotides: TGTGCCAGTAGTGATCTAGCGGGAACAGATACAGATACGCAGTATTTT. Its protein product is CASSDLAGTDTDTQYF.

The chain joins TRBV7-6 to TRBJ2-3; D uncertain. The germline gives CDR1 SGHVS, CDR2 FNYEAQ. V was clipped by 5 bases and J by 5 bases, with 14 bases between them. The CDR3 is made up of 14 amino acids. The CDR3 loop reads CASSLTLIGDTQYF. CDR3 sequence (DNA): TGTGCCAGCAGCCTTACCCTGATTGGAGATACGCAGTATTTT.

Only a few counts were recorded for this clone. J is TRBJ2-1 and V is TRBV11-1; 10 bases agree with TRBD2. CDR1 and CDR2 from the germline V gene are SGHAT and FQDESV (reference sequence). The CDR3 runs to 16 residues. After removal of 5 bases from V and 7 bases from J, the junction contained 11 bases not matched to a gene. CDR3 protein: CASSPILAGAGNEQFF. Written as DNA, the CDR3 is TGTGCCAGCAGCCCTATCCTAGCGGGAGCTGGGAATGAGCAGTTCTTC.

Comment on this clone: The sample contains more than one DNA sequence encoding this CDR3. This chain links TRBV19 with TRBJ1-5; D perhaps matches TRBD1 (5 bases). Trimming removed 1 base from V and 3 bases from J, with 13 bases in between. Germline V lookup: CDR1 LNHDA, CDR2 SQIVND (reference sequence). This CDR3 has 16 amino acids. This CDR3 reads CASSIGTGGTNQPQHF. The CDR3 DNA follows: TGTGCCAGTAGTATAGGTACAGGAGGTACCAATCAGCCCCAGCATTTT.

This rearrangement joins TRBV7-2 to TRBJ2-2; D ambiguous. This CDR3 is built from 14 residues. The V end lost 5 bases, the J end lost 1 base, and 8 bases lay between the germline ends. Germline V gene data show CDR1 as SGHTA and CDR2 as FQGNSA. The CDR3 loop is CASSKTRNTGELFF. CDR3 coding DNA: TGTGCCAGCAGCAAAACCAGGAACACCGGGGAGCTGTTTTTT.

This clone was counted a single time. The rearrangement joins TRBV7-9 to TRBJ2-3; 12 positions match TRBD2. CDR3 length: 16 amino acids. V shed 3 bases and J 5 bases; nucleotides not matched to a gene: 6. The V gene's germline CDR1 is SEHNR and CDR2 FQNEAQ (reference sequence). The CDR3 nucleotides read TGTGCCAGCAGCTTCGGACTAGCGGGAACAGGAGATACGCAGTATTTT. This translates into CASSFGLAGTGDTQYF.

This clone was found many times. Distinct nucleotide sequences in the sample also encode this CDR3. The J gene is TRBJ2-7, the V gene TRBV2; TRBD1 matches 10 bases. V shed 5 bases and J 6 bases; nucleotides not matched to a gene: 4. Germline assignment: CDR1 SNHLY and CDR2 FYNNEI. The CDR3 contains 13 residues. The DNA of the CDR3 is TGTGCCAGCAGTCGGGACAGGGGCGGCGAGCAGTACTTC. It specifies CASSRDRGGEQYF.

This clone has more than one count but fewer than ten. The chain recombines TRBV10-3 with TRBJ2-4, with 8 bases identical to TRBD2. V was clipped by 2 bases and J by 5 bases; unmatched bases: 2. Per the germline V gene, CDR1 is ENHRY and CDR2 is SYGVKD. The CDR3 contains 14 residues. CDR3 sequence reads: CAISENGRENIQYF. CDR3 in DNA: TGTGCCATCAGTGAGAACGGGAGGGAAAACATTCAGTACTTC.